Described below is a single TCR beta chain sequence and its context. The antigen is not known. TCR beta from blood CD8+ and CD4+ T cells was sequenced. This entry comes from a study of CD8 T cells in Susac syndrome. Findings and limits, study-wide: In total CD8+ repertoires, more than 15 Susac-specific public clones were found, and several in CD8+ TEMRA repertoires.

The length of the CDR3 is 15 residues. The germline V gene encodes CDR1 SNHLY and CDR2 FYNNEI. V lost 1 base, J lost 6 bases, and 13 bases lay in between. Random hexamers primed reverse transcription of about 0.5 to 1 ug RNA. TCRdb re-called the immunoSEQ multiplex PCR reads through MiXCR, storing one row per CDR3 protein. Here the sample spans about 190,000 distinct CDR3 sequences, 95% being singletons. The chain is built from TRBV2 and TRBJ2-4; D might be TRBD1 (6 bases). This receptor was taken from a human donor with Susac syndrome. The sample comprised CD8+ T cells from PBMCs. The CDR3 nucleotides are TGTGCCAGCAGTGAAGAACAGGGTGGGGGAAACATTCAGTACTTC. Translation: CASSEEQGGGNIQYF.